These 8 T cell receptor beta chains originate from one sample sequenced in a study of blood T cell repertoires in COVID-19. Profiled with immunoSEQ multiplex PCR; TCRdb holds only in-frame clones, not every one. In the table there are 90,000 to 140,000 clones, around 81% of which are singletons. Source material: peripheral blood. These receptors were obtained from a man of 80 years or more with acute or convalescent COVID-19.

The J gene is TRBJ1-2, the V gene TRBV19, with D tentatively TRBD1 (6 bases). Germline values: CDR1 LNHDA, CDR2 SQIVND (reference sequence). The V and J ends lost 10 bases and 1 base respectively, with 10 bases between them. The CDR3 runs to 12 residues. The CDR3 spells CATKGDNYGYTF. The DNA of the CDR3 is TGTGCCACTAAGGGGGATAACTATGGCTACACCTTC.

The rearrangement links TRBV7-2 to TRBJ2-1; no definite D call. This CDR3 is 14 amino acids long. CDR1 and CDR2 (germline): SGHTA, FQGNSA. V was clipped by 0 bases and J by 0 bases, with 3 bases between them. As DNA, the CDR3 is TGTGCCAGCAGCTTAGCCCTCTCCTACAATGAGCAGTTCTTC. As protein: CASSLALSYNEQFF.

The V gene is TRBV27, the J gene TRBJ2-7, with D perhaps TRBD2 (5 bases). Germline-derived CDR1 and CDR2 are MNHEY and SMNVEV (reference sequence). The CDR3 extends over 13 amino acids. V lost 3 bases, J lost 3 bases, and 9 bases lay in between. CDR3 DNA: TGTGCCAGCAGTTTGCGGGCTGACTACGAGCAGTACTTC. Translating it yields CASSLRADYEQYF.

V is TRBV5-1 and J is TRBJ2-5; TRBD1 matches 8 bases. The CDR3 length is 15 residues. Germline V gene sequence: CDR1 SGHRS, CDR2 YFSETQ. V was pared by 4 bases and J by 5 bases, with 10 bases of the junction left unmatched. The CDR3 spells CASSNYGTGDETQYF. The CDR3 DNA follows: TGCGCCAGCAGCAATTACGGGACAGGAGACGAGACCCAGTACTTC.

V usage is TRBV19 and J usage is TRBJ1-5; 11 nucleotides align to TRBD1. The CDR3 loop spans 15 amino acids. The V segment lost 5 bases and the J segment 0 bases; nucleotides outside the gene matches: 0. Looked up from germline, CDR1 is LNHDA and CDR2 is SQIVND (reference sequence). CDR3 coding DNA: TGTGCCAGTAGTGGACAGGGGGCTAGCAATCAGCCCCAGCATTTT. Translated: CASSGQGASNQPQHF.

The chain carries TRBV28 and TRBJ1-3; D gene uncertain. There are 15 residues in the CDR3. Trimming cost V 3 bases and J 0 bases, with 9 bases left between them. Germline V gene data show CDR1 as MDHEN and CDR2 as SYDVKM. This CDR3 reads CASSLEGSSGNTIYF. The CDR3 DNA follows: TGTGCCAGCAGTTTGGAGGGAAGCTCTGGAAACACCATATATTTT.

The chain recombines TRBV6-5 with TRBJ1-4; no firm D call. Germline V lookup: CDR1 MNHEY, CDR2 SVGAGI. With 6 bases removed from V and 8 bases from J, the gap between germline ends came to 19 bases. CDR3 length: 15 amino acids. The CDR3 sequence is CASRQLGRISEKLFF. The CDR3 coding sequence is TGTGCCAGCAGACAGTTAGGAAGGATAAGCGAAAAACTGTTTTTT.

This chain connects TRBV5-1 to TRBJ1-1, with a possible D match to TRBD1 (6 bases). V was cut by 4 bases and J by 5 bases, with 15 bases left in between. The germline CDR1 and CDR2 sequences are SGHRS and YFSETQ. The CDR3 extends over 14 amino acids. The CDR3 is CASSPRGQGTEAFF. The DNA of the CDR3 is TGCGCCAGCAGCCCCAGGGGCCAAGGTACTGAAGCTTTCTTT. The variable domain in full, with the rest retrieved from reference TRBV5-1 and TRBJ1-1, is KAGVTQTPRYLIKTRGQQVTLSCSPISGHRSVSWYQQTPGQGLQFLFEYFSETQRNKGNFPGRFSGRQFSNSRSEMNVSTLELGDSALYLCASSPRGQGTEAFFGQGTRLTVV.